The rows below give T cell receptor beta chains drawn from one sample of a study of T cells in Graves' hyperthyroidism and ophthalmopathy. TCRdb re-analysed the multiplex PCR reads in MiXCR, keeping a single row per CDR3 protein. Of nearly 600,000 distinct CDR3 sequences detected, approximately 15% appear once; the ten largest clones hold around 5.4%. The sample was blood. These TCRs come from a young woman with Graves' hyperthyroidism that later progressed to Graves' ophthalmopathy. The CDR3 runs from the conserved cysteine through the conserved F or W. A D gene is named only where the DNA matches it firmly. Expanded clones get a size class; other rows say once, few or many, or leave the size out.

j_call: TRBJ1-5; v_call: TRBV7-8; clone_size: few; d_call: TRBD1; cdr3_aa: CASSSGNRGPNQPQHF; cdr3_nt: TGTGCCAGCAGCTCGGGAAACAGGGGGCCCAATCAGCCCCAGCATTTT
j_call: TRBJ1-2; v_call: TRBV20-1; clone_size: few; d_call: TRBD1; cdr3_aa: CSVWDRGDYGYTF; cdr3_nt: TGCAGTGTTTGGGACAGGGGAGACTATGGCTACACCTTC
j_call: TRBJ2-1; v_call: TRBV28; clone_size: many; d_call: NA; cdr3_aa: CASSLLGLVAGSIAGSYNEQFF; cdr3_nt: TGTGCCAGCAGTTTATTAGGTCTTGTTGCGGGGTCAATAGCCGGCTCCTACAATGAGCAGTTCTTC
j_call: TRBJ2-7; v_call: TRBV7-7; clone_size: few; d_call: NA; cdr3_aa: CASSSDRGAEQYF; cdr3_nt: TGTGCTAGCAGCTCGGACCGGGGGGCCGAGCAGTACTTC
j_call: TRBJ2-5; v_call: TRBV24-1; clone_size: few; d_call: TRBD1; cdr3_aa: CATSDPTGHQETQYF; cdr3_nt: TGTGCCACCAGTGACCCGACAGGGCACCAAGAGACCCAGTACTTC
j_call: TRBJ2-1; v_call: TRBV30; clone_size: NA; d_call: TRBD2; cdr3_aa: CAWSGGTSGLRSYNEQCF; cdr3_nt: TGTGCATGGAGTGGTGGGACTAGCGGGCTAAGGTCCTACAATGAGCAGTGCTTC
j_call: TRBJ2-7; v_call: TRBV5-1; clone_size: many; d_call: TRBD2; cdr3_aa: CASSLGSAGVPEQYF; cdr3_nt: TGCGCCAGCAGCTTGGGGTCAGCGGGAGTACCCGAGCAGTACTTC
j_call: TRBJ2-7; v_call: TRBV18; clone_size: many; d_call: NA; cdr3_aa: CASSPPEGSYEQYF; cdr3_nt: TGTGCCAGCTCACCACCGGAGGGTTCGTACGAGCAGTACTTC
j_call: TRBJ2-7; v_call: TRBV27; clone_size: many; d_call: TRBD2; cdr3_aa: CASSLYGLAGGFPSYEQYF; cdr3_nt: TGTGCCAGCAGTTTATACGGACTAGCGGGAGGGTTCCCCTCCTACGAGCAGTACTTC
j_call: TRBJ1-1; v_call: TRBV12-3/TRBV12-4; clone_size: many; d_call: NA; cdr3_aa: CASSFQETTEAFF; cdr3_nt: TGTGCCAGCAGTTTTCAGGAAACCACTGAAGCTTTCTTT
j_call: TRBJ2-1; v_call: TRBV2; clone_size: NA; d_call: TRBD1; cdr3_aa: CASSETGGEQFF; cdr3_nt: TGTGCCAGCAGTGAGACAGGGGGTGAGCAGTTCTTC
j_call: TRBJ1-1; v_call: TRBV19; clone_size: many; d_call: NA; cdr3_aa: CASTIGREAFF; cdr3_nt: TGTGCCAGTACGATCGGGCGTGAAGCTTTCTTT
j_call: TRBJ2-3; v_call: TRBV7-9; clone_size: few; d_call: NA; cdr3_aa: CASSFLQTDYTQYF; cdr3_nt: TGTGCCAGCAGCTTTTTGCAGACCGACTATACGCAGTATTTT
j_call: TRBJ2-2; v_call: TRBV7-8; clone_size: NA; d_call: NA; cdr3_aa: CASRPGELFF; cdr3_nt: TGTGCCAGCAGGCCCGGGGAGCTGTTTTTT
j_call: TRBJ2-1; v_call: TRBV29-1; clone_size: NA; d_call: NA; cdr3_aa: CSVEDLGGRGGNEQFF; cdr3_nt: TGCAGCGTTGAAGATCTGGGGGGGAGAGGGGGCAATGAGCAGTTCTTC
j_call: TRBJ1-4; v_call: TRBV4-2; clone_size: NA; d_call: TRBD1; cdr3_aa: CASSQEWDRGWANEKLFF; cdr3_nt: TGTGCCAGCAGCCAAGAATGGGACAGGGGTTGGGCTAATGAAAAACTGTTTTTT
j_call: TRBJ1-1; v_call: TRBV4-1; clone_size: NA; d_call: NA; cdr3_aa: CASSHVGSNTEAFF; cdr3_nt: TGCGCCAGCAGCCACGTGGGGTCGAACACTGAAGCTTTCTTT
j_call: TRBJ2-7; v_call: TRBV4-3; clone_size: NA; d_call: TRBD2; cdr3_aa: CASSQGSSGDPYEQYF; cdr3_nt: TGCGCCAGCAGCCAAGGGTCTAGCGGGGATCCCTACGAGCAGTACTTC
j_call: TRBJ1-1; v_call: TRBV19; clone_size: many; d_call: NA; cdr3_aa: CASSWGTGGDTEAFF; cdr3_nt: TGTGCCAGTAGTTGGGGGACGGGCGGGGACACTGAAGCTTTCTTT
j_call: TRBJ1-1; v_call: TRBV18; clone_size: few; d_call: NA; cdr3_aa: CASWEGRNTEAFF; cdr3_nt: TGTGCCAGCTGGGAGGGTAGAAACACTGAAGCTTTCTTT
j_call: TRBJ1-1; v_call: TRBV20-1; clone_size: few; d_call: NA; cdr3_aa: CSAPGPLYGNTEAFF; cdr3_nt: TGCAGTGCACCAGGGCCTTTATATGGGAACACTGAAGCTTTCTTT
j_call: TRBJ2-3; v_call: TRBV25-1; clone_size: many; d_call: NA; cdr3_aa: CASSAPGSFTDTQYF; cdr3_nt: TGTGCCAGCAGTGCCCCGGGTAGTTTCACAGATACGCAGTATTTT
j_call: TRBJ2-4; v_call: TRBV5-1; clone_size: NA; d_call: NA; cdr3_aa: CASSPARGSDIQYF; cdr3_nt: TGCGCCAGCAGCCCGGCCCGGGGTAGTGACATTCAGTACTTC
j_call: TRBJ1-2; v_call: TRBV28; clone_size: many; d_call: NA; cdr3_aa: CASSVEDYGYTF; cdr3_nt: TGTGCCAGCAGTGTGGAGGACTATGGCTACACCTTC
j_call: TRBJ2-7; v_call: TRBV2; clone_size: many; d_call: NA; cdr3_aa: CASSPFGADYEQYF; cdr3_nt: TGTGCCAGCAGTCCCTTCGGAGCGGACTACGAGCAGTACTTC
j_call: TRBJ2-1; v_call: TRBV6-2/TRBV6-3; clone_size: many; d_call: NA; cdr3_aa: CASSGPRDEQFF; cdr3_nt: TGTGCCAGCAGTGGCCCTAGGGATGAGCAGTTCTTC
j_call: TRBJ1-5; v_call: TRBV2; clone_size: many; d_call: NA; cdr3_aa: CASRKGHRTNQPQHF; cdr3_nt: TGTGCCAGCAGGAAGGGACATCGAACAAATCAGCCCCAGCATTTT
j_call: TRBJ2-3; v_call: TRBV6-2/TRBV6-3; clone_size: NA; d_call: NA; cdr3_aa: CASSYEGLGDTQYF; cdr3_nt: TGTGCCAGCAGTTACGAGGGGCTTGGAGATACGCAGTATTTT
j_call: TRBJ1-6; v_call: TRBV6-5; clone_size: many; d_call: NA; cdr3_aa: CASSYLGEGGRPLHF; cdr3_nt: TGTGCCAGCAGTTACCTCGGGGAGGGGGGGAGACCCCTCCACTTT
j_call: TRBJ2-1; v_call: TRBV5-1; clone_size: few; d_call: NA; cdr3_aa: CASSLAASESYNEQFF; cdr3_nt: TGCGCCAGCAGCTTGGCCGCTAGCGAGTCGTACAATGAGCAGTTCTTC
j_call: TRBJ2-7; v_call: TRBV4-2; clone_size: many; d_call: NA; cdr3_aa: CASSQGSGPSYEQYF; cdr3_nt: TGTGCCAGCAGCCAAGGATCAGGGCCATCCTACGAGCAGTACTTC
j_call: TRBJ2-5; v_call: TRBV11-1; clone_size: many; d_call: TRBD2; cdr3_aa: CASSFQRGLAGGYQYF; cdr3_nt: TGTGCCAGCAGCTTCCAGCGGGGACTAGCGGGAGGATACCAGTACTTC
j_call: TRBJ2-7; v_call: TRBV5-1; clone_size: many; d_call: NA; cdr3_aa: CASNPGTATYEQYF; cdr3_nt: TGCGCCAGCAACCCCGGGACGGCCACCTACGAGCAGTACTTC
j_call: TRBJ1-1; v_call: TRBV3-1; clone_size: NA; d_call: NA; cdr3_aa: CASSQGPSTDLHTEAFF; cdr3_nt: TGTGCCAGCAGCCAAGGCCCATCGACCGATCTCCACACTGAAGCTTTCTTT
j_call: TRBJ1-5; v_call: TRBV5-1; clone_size: few; d_call: NA; cdr3_aa: CASSLAEGGQPQHF; cdr3_nt: TGCGCCAGCAGCTTGGCGGAGGGGGGTCAGCCCCAGCATTTT
j_call: TRBJ1-2; v_call: TRBV7-2; clone_size: many; d_call: NA; cdr3_aa: CASSPPRAEGPGYTF; cdr3_nt: TGTGCCAGCAGCCCCCCCAGGGCCGAAGGTCCTGGCTACACCTTC
j_call: TRBJ2-2; v_call: TRBV6-6; clone_size: many; d_call: NA; cdr3_aa: CASSYLTPLDGELFF; cdr3_nt: TGTGCCAGCAGTTACTTGACTCCCCTGGACGGGGAGCTGTTTTTT
j_call: TRBJ1-2; v_call: TRBV27; clone_size: many; d_call: NA; cdr3_aa: CASSRGGSGYTF; cdr3_nt: TGTGCCAGCAGTCGGGGTGGTAGTGGCTACACCTTC
j_call: TRBJ2-7; v_call: TRBV20-1; clone_size: few; d_call: NA; cdr3_aa: CSAATSSQQYF; cdr3_nt: TGCAGTGCCGCGACTAGTTCTCAGCAGTACTTC
j_call: TRBJ2-1; v_call: TRBV6-1; clone_size: NA; d_call: NA; cdr3_aa: CASSSDRPRRDEQLF; cdr3_nt: TGTGCCAGCAGCAGCGACAGGCCTAGGAGGGATGAGCAGCTCTTC
j_call: TRBJ1-2; v_call: TRBV27; clone_size: NA; d_call: TRBD1; cdr3_aa: CATQGAEYGYTF; cdr3_nt: TGTGCCACCCAGGGGGCGGAGTATGGCTACACCTTC
j_call: TRBJ1-5; v_call: TRBV12-3/TRBV12-4; clone_size: many; d_call: TRBD1; cdr3_aa: CASSWVRGQTSNQPQHF; cdr3_nt: TGTGCCAGCAGTTGGGTCAGGGGGCAAACTAGCAATCAGCCCCAGCATTTT
j_call: TRBJ1-6; v_call: TRBV10-1; clone_size: many; d_call: NA; cdr3_aa: CASSETGINSPLHF; cdr3_nt: TGCGCCAGCAGTGAAACAGGAATTAATTCACCCCTCCACTTT
j_call: TRBJ1-5; v_call: TRBV6-1; clone_size: few; d_call: TRBD1; cdr3_aa: CASRERTGAKQPQHF; cdr3_nt: TGTGCCAGCCGCGAACGGACAGGGGCAAAGCAGCCCCAGCATTTT
j_call: TRBJ1-6; v_call: TRBV7-8; clone_size: many; d_call: NA; cdr3_aa: CASSLEHPSPLHF; cdr3_nt: TGTGCCAGCAGCTTAGAACACCCTTCACCCCTCCACTTT
j_call: TRBJ1-5; v_call: TRBV6-1; clone_size: NA; d_call: NA; cdr3_aa: CASSEAGEGFQPQHF; cdr3_nt: TGTGCCAGCAGTGAAGCGGGGGAGGGCTTTCAGCCCCAGCATTTT
j_call: TRBJ2-7; v_call: TRBV5-8; clone_size: few; d_call: TRBD1; cdr3_aa: CASSSRDSKNYEQYF; cdr3_nt: TGTGCCAGCAGCTCGAGGGACAGCAAAAACTACGAGCAGTACTTC
j_call: TRBJ1-1; v_call: TRBV29-1; clone_size: many; d_call: NA; cdr3_aa: CSALPALNTEAFF; cdr3_nt: TGCAGCGCCCTCCCGGCCCTGAACACTGAAGCTTTCTTT